These T cell receptor beta chains were read from a single sample in a study of vaccination and CD4 T cells after COVID-19. These TCRs' antigens remain unknown. TCRdb independently ran MiXCR on the PCR reads; one entry per CDR3 protein. The data contain fewer than 30,000 distinct CDR3 sequences, 25% to 30% of them singletons. Source: CD4+ T cells from blood, cultured in vitro, taken about 7 months after SARS-CoV-2 vaccination. These receptor sequences come from a human donor who had recovered from COVID-19. The CDR3 runs from the conserved cysteine through the conserved F or W. Fields, in order: clone size, J gene, D gene, V gene, CDR3 DNA, CDR3 protein. The D gene is left open where the match is weak. Some rows mark clone size as missing; the rest say once, few, many or name a class of expanded clone.

clone_size: once
j_call: TRBJ2-4
d_call: -
v_call: TRBV20-1
cdr3_nt: TGCAGTGCTAGAGGAACCGGGATCCGCGCATCCAAAAACATTCAGTACTTC
cdr3_aa: CSARGTGIRASKNIQYF

clone_size: few
j_call: TRBJ1-5
d_call: -
v_call: TRBV4-1
cdr3_nt: TGCGCCAGCAGCCAAGTCGACATGGGCATGAGCGCGGGTCAGCCCCAGCATTTT
cdr3_aa: CASSQVDMGMSAGQPQHF

clone_size: few
j_call: TRBJ1-2
d_call: -
v_call: TRBV6-1
cdr3_nt: TGTGCCAGCAGGCAGGATGCTAACTATGGCTACACCTTC
cdr3_aa: CASRQDANYGYTF

clone_size: -
j_call: TRBJ2-7
d_call: TRBD2
v_call: TRBV20-1
cdr3_nt: TGCAGTGCTAGAACTACTCTAGCGGGATCAACAGGCGAGCAGTACTTC
cdr3_aa: CSARTTLAGSTGEQYF

clone_size: many
j_call: TRBJ1-5
d_call: -
v_call: TRBV20-1
cdr3_nt: TGCAGTGCTCAGACGAGCCAAGGGCGAAGGCAGCCCCAGCATTTT
cdr3_aa: CSAQTSQGRRQPQHF

clone_size: few
j_call: TRBJ2-7
d_call: TRBD2
v_call: TRBV20-1
cdr3_nt: TGCAGTGCTAGGGGAGCGGGAGAGCTTCCCTACGAGCAGTACTTC
cdr3_aa: CSARGAGELPYEQYF

clone_size: few
j_call: TRBJ2-7
d_call: TRBD2
v_call: TRBV4-2
cdr3_nt: TGTGCCAGGCGTCCGGGACTACCTCCATACGAGCAGTACTTC
cdr3_aa: CARRPGLPPYEQYF

clone_size: -
j_call: TRBJ2-6
d_call: -
v_call: TRBV20-1
cdr3_nt: TGCAGTGCTGCCAAAGTAGACGAACCTGGGGCCAACGTCCTGACTTTC
cdr3_aa: CSAAKVDEPGANVLTF

clone_size: medium-sized
j_call: TRBJ2-6
d_call: -
v_call: TRBV27
cdr3_nt: TGTGCCAGCAGTTTATTGTACTCTGGGGCCAACGTCCTGACTTTC
cdr3_aa: CASSLLYSGANVLTF

clone_size: -
j_call: TRBJ2-7
d_call: TRBD2
v_call: TRBV27
cdr3_nt: TGTGCCAGCAGACGACTAGCGGGGACCGCCTACGAGCAGTACTTC
cdr3_aa: CASRRLAGTAYEQYF

clone_size: few
j_call: TRBJ1-1
d_call: TRBD1
v_call: TRBV14
cdr3_nt: TGTGCCAGCAGACCATCCGGGACAGGTGAAGCTTTCTTT
cdr3_aa: CASRPSGTGEAFF

clone_size: many
j_call: TRBJ1-5
d_call: -
v_call: TRBV20-1
cdr3_nt: TGCAGTGCTACCCCAGGGGTTGGGAATCAGCCCCAGCATTTT
cdr3_aa: CSATPGVGNQPQHF

clone_size: -
j_call: TRBJ2-3
d_call: TRBD1
v_call: TRBV19
cdr3_nt: TGTGCCAGTAGCCGACAGGGGGATGCAGATACGCAGTATTTT
cdr3_aa: CASSRQGDADTQYF

clone_size: many
j_call: TRBJ2-7
d_call: TRBD2
v_call: TRBV7-9
cdr3_nt: TGTGCCAGCAGACCAATCCCGGGACTAGCGGTATACGAGCAGTACTTC
cdr3_aa: CASRPIPGLAVYEQYF

clone_size: -
j_call: TRBJ1-5
d_call: TRBD1
v_call: TRBV19
cdr3_nt: TGTGCCAGTAGTGCTGTCCCCGCGACAGGGTTTAGCAATCAGCCCCAGCATTTT
cdr3_aa: CASSAVPATGFSNQPQHF

clone_size: -
j_call: TRBJ1-2
d_call: TRBD1
v_call: TRBV20-1
cdr3_nt: TGCAGTGCTAGCGCACAGGGGTATGACTATGGCTACACCTTC
cdr3_aa: CSASAQGYDYGYTF

clone_size: -
j_call: TRBJ2-1
d_call: -
v_call: TRBV7-7
cdr3_nt: TGTGCTAGCTTAGCGGAATACAATGAGCAGTTCTTC
cdr3_aa: CASLAEYNEQFF

clone_size: -
j_call: TRBJ2-2
d_call: TRBD2
v_call: TRBV20-1
cdr3_nt: TGCAGTGCTATAGGACTAGCGGGAGTTACCGGGGAGCTGTTTTTT
cdr3_aa: CSAIGLAGVTGELFF

clone_size: -
j_call: TRBJ2-1
d_call: TRBD2
v_call: TRBV6-5
cdr3_nt: TGTGCCAGCAGTTACTCGCCGGGACTAGCGGGAGGAGACAATGAGCAGTTCTTC
cdr3_aa: CASSYSPGLAGGDNEQFF

clone_size: medium-sized
j_call: TRBJ2-5
d_call: TRBD2
v_call: TRBV27
cdr3_nt: TGTGCCAGCAGTACCACCGGGCTAGCGGGAAGGCAAGAGACCCAGTACTTC
cdr3_aa: CASSTTGLAGRQETQYF

clone_size: few
j_call: TRBJ1-2
d_call: -
v_call: TRBV6-1
cdr3_nt: TGTGCCAGCAGACAGGCCAAACTCTATGGCTACACCTTC
cdr3_aa: CASRQAKLYGYTF

clone_size: few
j_call: TRBJ2-7
d_call: TRBD2
v_call: TRBV7-8
cdr3_nt: TGTGCCAGCAGCCCCGGACTAGCGGGAGTCTACGAGCAGTACTTC
cdr3_aa: CASSPGLAGVYEQYF

clone_size: -
j_call: TRBJ2-7
d_call: TRBD1
v_call: TRBV20-1
cdr3_nt: TGCAGTGCCGACGCCGGGACAGGGGGCTACGAGCAGTACTTC
cdr3_aa: CSADAGTGGYEQYF

clone_size: -
j_call: TRBJ2-3
d_call: TRBD2
v_call: TRBV29-1
cdr3_nt: TGCAGCGTTGGCGGGAGCCCCGCAGATACGCAGTATTTT
cdr3_aa: CSVGGSPADTQYF

clone_size: -
j_call: TRBJ2-7
d_call: -
v_call: TRBV4-1
cdr3_nt: TGCGCCAGCAGCCAAGGGCAGGAACATCTATCCTACGAGCAGTACTTC
cdr3_aa: CASSQGQEHLSYEQYF

clone_size: -
j_call: TRBJ1-1
d_call: -
v_call: TRBV2
cdr3_nt: TGTGCCAGCAGTGATGTTGGGAACACTGAAGCTTTCTTT
cdr3_aa: CASSDVGNTEAFF

clone_size: few
j_call: TRBJ2-1
d_call: -
v_call: TRBV28
cdr3_nt: TGTGCCAGCAGATCACAGGGCTGGAATGAGCAGTTCTTC
cdr3_aa: CASRSQGWNEQFF

clone_size: few
j_call: TRBJ2-3
d_call: TRBD2
v_call: TRBV7-2
cdr3_nt: TGTGCCAGCAGCTTATATGGTTATAGCGGGAGGGCAGATACGCAGTATTTT
cdr3_aa: CASSLYGYSGRADTQYF

clone_size: medium-sized
j_call: TRBJ2-5
d_call: TRBD2
v_call: TRBV20-1
cdr3_nt: TGCAGTGCTAGAAGGCTAGCGGGAGGGATTAGCAGGGAGACCCAGTACTTC
cdr3_aa: CSARRLAGGISRETQYF

clone_size: -
j_call: TRBJ2-5
d_call: -
v_call: TRBV6-1
cdr3_nt: TGTGCCAGCAGTACAAAGGGCCCCGGACCGCGACAGAACCAAGAGACCCAGTACTTC
cdr3_aa: CASSTKGPGPRQNQETQYF

clone_size: once
j_call: TRBJ1-1
d_call: -
v_call: TRBV5-1
cdr3_nt: TGCGCCAGCAGCGAACAGGGAGGCACTGAAGCTTTCTTT
cdr3_aa: CASSEQGGTEAFF

clone_size: few
j_call: TRBJ2-5
d_call: TRBD2
v_call: TRBV5-4
cdr3_nt: TGTGCCAGCAGCTTGGTTGGGGGACTAGTGGAGACCCAGTACTTC
cdr3_aa: CASSLVGGLVETQYF

clone_size: -
j_call: TRBJ2-2
d_call: -
v_call: TRBV6-1
cdr3_nt: TGTGCCAGCAGTGGACCTACCGGGGAGCTGTTTTTT
cdr3_aa: CASSGPTGELFF

clone_size: -
j_call: TRBJ2-5
d_call: -
v_call: TRBV6-1
cdr3_nt: TGTGCCAGCAGTGAACTGGGGCGGGAAGAGACCCAGTACTTC
cdr3_aa: CASSELGREETQYF

clone_size: few
j_call: TRBJ2-7
d_call: -
v_call: TRBV10-3
cdr3_nt: TGTGCCATCAGTGACCTCTACGAGCAGTACTTC
cdr3_aa: CAISDLYEQYF

clone_size: -
j_call: TRBJ2-5
d_call: TRBD2
v_call: TRBV20-1
cdr3_nt: TGCAGTGCTGACTATAGCGGGAGGGCCTCCCAAGAGACCCAGTACTTC
cdr3_aa: CSADYSGRASQETQYF

clone_size: few
j_call: TRBJ1-5
d_call: TRBD1
v_call: TRBV6-1
cdr3_nt: TGTGCCAGCAGCCCGGGACAGAAGAATCAGCCCCAGCATTTT
cdr3_aa: CASSPGQKNQPQHF

clone_size: -
j_call: TRBJ1-6
d_call: -
v_call: TRBV4-3
cdr3_nt: TGCGCCAGCAGCCAAGAGAGGGGCGCATATTCACCCCTCCACTTT
cdr3_aa: CASSQERGAYSPLHF

clone_size: -
j_call: TRBJ2-3
d_call: -
v_call: TRBV20-1
cdr3_nt: TGCAGTGCTACACGGGATGGGGCCGTTACGCAGTATTTT
cdr3_aa: CSATRDGAVTQYF

clone_size: few
j_call: TRBJ2-5
d_call: -
v_call: TRBV7-9
cdr3_nt: TGTGCCAGCAGCTTTAGCGGGACAGGAATCGGGGAGACCCAGTACTTC
cdr3_aa: CASSFSGTGIGETQYF

clone_size: -
j_call: TRBJ1-2
d_call: -
v_call: TRBV20-1
cdr3_nt: TGCAGTGCTAGAGTCCGTCAGGGAGCTTATGGCTACACCTTC
cdr3_aa: CSARVRQGAYGYTF